The next 23 T cell receptor beta chains were all read from a single sample in a study of identical twins. Each CDR3 protein is one row after TCRdb ran MiXCR on the 5' RACE reads. The repertoire holds some 900,000 distinct CDR3 sequences, with 9% to 15% as singletons. These data were also filed under a second study, of yellow fever vaccine responses in identical twins.

Sequencing was done on a sample of PBMCs. Source of these receptors: a woman in her late teens or twenties in good health.

The chain combines TRBV12-3 or TRBV12-4 with TRBJ2-3; perhaps TRBD2 as D (6 bases). Trimming shortened V by 0 bases and J by 2 bases, and 12 bases separated the two germline ends. The CDR3 consists of 16 residues. The CDR3 loop is CASSLAEGPATDTQYF. CDR3 nucleotides: TGTGCCAGCAGTTTAGCGGAGGGTCCGGCCACAGATACGCAGTATTTT.

This clonotype was found a few times. Here the CDR3 reads CASTQGTSGGNEQFF. DNA of the CDR3: TGTGCCAGCACTCAAGGGACTAGCGGAGGCAATGAGCAGTTCTTC. This chain joins TRBV6-2 or TRBV6-3 and TRBJ2-1; 11 bases agree with TRBD2. The CDR3 runs to 15 residues. The germline V gene encodes CDR1 MNHEY and CDR2 SVGEGT. With V trimmed by 7 bases and J by 6 bases, 8 bases remained unmatched.

In this sample, this clonotype turned up a few times. This chain connects TRBV5-6 to TRBJ1-6; TRBD1 might be the D (6 bases). Per the germline V gene, CDR1 is SGHDT and CDR2 is YYEEEE. The CDR3 has 16 amino acids. Deletions cut 3 bases from V and 6 bases from J, with 16 bases between. Written as DNA, the CDR3 is TGTGCCAGCAGCTGGGCAGGGGCAAGCCTTAATTCACCCCTCCACTTT. This codes for CASSWAGASLNSPLHF.

This clonotype was counted ten times or more. The chain is built from TRBV28 and TRBJ1-2; no firm D call. The CDR3 sequence is 13 residues long. The V gene's germline CDR1 is MDHEN and CDR2 SYDVKM. V shed 2 bases and J shed 4 bases, with 8 bases lying between them. CDR3 region: CASSLDGRYGYTF. CDR3 in DNA: TGTGCCAGCAGTTTAGACGGCCGCTATGGCTACACCTTC.

The chain recombines TRBV5-1 with TRBJ1-1, with D uncertain. The CDR3 totals 15 residues. The V end lost 0 bases, the J end lost 0 bases, and 9 bases lay between the germline ends. Germline values: CDR1 SGHRS, CDR2 YFSETQ. The CDR3 is CASSLERGVNTEAFF. CDR3 in DNA: TGCGCCAGCAGCTTGGAGCGGGGAGTGAACACTGAAGCTTTCTTT.

The chain links TRBV6-6 to TRBJ2-7, with D perhaps matching TRBD1 or TRBD2 (5 bases each). The CDR3 contains 13 residues. V was clipped by 5 bases and J by 3 bases, with 11 bases between them. The germline gives CDR1 MNHNY, CDR2 SVGAGI (reference sequence). The DNA of the CDR3 is TGTGCCAGCAGTCGGGACCTGAACTACGAGCAGTACGTC. Its protein is CASSRDLNYEQYV.

This chain uses TRBV25-1 with TRBJ1-1; no firm D call. Trimming removed 3 bases at V and 2 bases at J, with 10 bases between. This CDR3 has 14 residues. Germline-derived CDR1 and CDR2 are MGHDK and SYGVNS. Written as DNA, the CDR3 is TGTGCCAGCAGTGAGCCCCCGGAAAACACTGAAGCTTTCTTT. This translates into CASSEPPENTEAFF.

CDR3 nucleotide sequence: TGTGCCAGCAGGAGGGCGGGTCCGGGGCACAATGAGCAGTTCTTC. Protein product: CASRRAGPGHNEQFF. The V gene is TRBV28, the J gene TRBJ2-1; D may match TRBD1 or TRBD2 (5 bases each). Germline CDR1 is MDHEN and CDR2 is SYDVKM. The CDR3 is 15 residues long. The ends were cut back, 6 bases at V and 5 bases at J, with 17 bases in the middle.

This clonotype was recorded a few times. The chain combines TRBV20-1 with TRBJ1-1; D is unclear. Looked up from germline, CDR1 is DFQATT and CDR2 is SNEGSKA (reference sequence). V was shortened by 8 bases and J by 0 bases, with 10 bases between the two germline ends. The CDR3 has 12 amino acids. CDR3 DNA: TGCAGTTCTCTTGGGATGAACACTGAAGCTTTCTTT. The encoded protein is CSSLGMNTEAFF.

This clonotype was seen a handful of times. This chain connects TRBV9 to TRBJ2-2; 12 bases match TRBD2. Germline V gene sequence: CDR1 SGDLS, CDR2 YYNGEE. The CDR3 is 15 residues long. V gave up 5 bases and J gave up 7 bases; unmatched junction bases: 6. For the CDR3, the DNA is TGTGCCAGCAGGGAGACTAGCGGGAGATTCGGGGAGCTGTTTTTT. It translates to CASRETSGRFGELFF.

This clonotype was found many times. This rearrangement joins TRBV20-1 to TRBJ1-1; D unresolved. This CDR3 comprises 13 residues. The V end was cut by 3 bases, the J end by 1 base, with 9 bases between. Germline-derived CDR1 and CDR2 are DFQATT and SNEGSKA (reference sequence). CDR3 sequence reads: CSASPQTNTEAFF. The CDR3 nucleotides read TGCAGTGCTAGCCCCCAGACGAACACTGAAGCTTTCTTT.

This clonotype was picked up many times. J is TRBJ2-1 and V is TRBV5-1; D unresolved. Per the germline V gene, CDR1 is SGHRS and CDR2 is YFSETQ. The ends were cut back, 3 bases at V and 0 bases at J, with 4 bases in the middle. The CDR3 spans 13 residues. The CDR3 reads CASSWDSYNEQFF. In nucleotides, the CDR3 is TGCGCCAGCAGCTGGGACTCCTACAATGAGCAGTTCTTC.

This clonotype was seen more than once but under ten times. V is TRBV20-1 and J is TRBJ2-5; D is unresolved. The CDR3 loop spans 15 amino acids. Germline CDR1 is DFQATT and CDR2 is SNEGSKA (reference sequence). The V gene lost 2 bases and the J gene lost 1 base, with 14 bases spanning the gap. The CDR3: CSARQLDDAQETQYF. Here the CDR3 DNA reads TGCAGTGCTAGACAACTCGACGACGCCCAAGAGACCCAGTACTTC.

The V and J genes are TRBV3-1 and TRBJ2-7, with 10 bases matching TRBD1. The V and J ends lost 1 base and 3 bases, in that order; junction bases with no gene match: 6. The CDR3 spans 16 residues. Germline V gene data show CDR1 as LGHDT and CDR2 as YNNKEL (reference sequence). The CDR3 here is CASSQVRQGAVYEQYV. The CDR3 DNA reads as TGTGCCAGCAGCCAAGTTAGACAGGGGGCCGTCTACGAGCAGTACGTC.

This clonotype came up a few times. The chain employs TRBV15 and TRBJ1-1; 7 nucleotides agree with TRBD1. With 5 bases clipped from V and 7 bases from J, the junction kept 4 bases outside the gene matches. The germline CDR1 and CDR2 sequences are LNHNV and YYDKDF (reference sequence). The CDR3 covers 12 residues. In DNA form, the CDR3 reads TGTGCCACCAGCCCACGGACAGGTGAAGCTTTCTTT. This gives the protein CATSPRTGEAFF.

The chain couples TRBV12-3 or TRBV12-4 to TRBJ2-7; D not certain. The germline V and J ends were trimmed by 6 bases and 3 bases, with 9 bases remaining between them. This CDR3 has 12 residues. The CDR3 region has the DNA TGTGCCAGCAGCAAGGAGAACTACGAGCAGTACTTC. It yields the protein CASSKENYEQYF.

DNA for the CDR3: TGCGCCAGCAGCGCAACGACGGACAGGGGTTATACTAGCGGGGTGATTCGAGAGACCCAGTACTTC. Amino acid sequence: CASSATTDRGYTSGVIRETQYF. The chain couples TRBV5-1 to TRBJ2-5, with a tentative D call TRBD2 (10 bases). The CDR3 spans 22 residues. Between the trimmed V and J ends, which lost 4 bases and 4 bases, there was a span of 38 bases. CDR1 and CDR2 (germline): SGHRS, YFSETQ.

This chain joins TRBV9 and TRBJ2-1; 8 bases map to TRBD1. The CDR3 has 18 amino acids. With 3 bases clipped from V and 4 bases from J, the junction kept 15 bases outside the gene matches. Germline loops: CDR1 SGDLS, CDR2 YYNGEE. CDR3 sequence reads: CASSAQISGGDRYNEQFF. CDR3 coding DNA: TGTGCCAGCAGCGCCCAAATCTCAGGGGGCGATAGGTACAATGAGCAGTTCTTC.

The rearrangement links TRBV2 to TRBJ2-1, with 9 bases aligning to TRBD2. Germline assignment: CDR1 SNHLY and CDR2 FYNNEI. This CDR3 comprises 16 residues. The J segment lost 5 bases and the V segment lost 4 bases, leaving 9 bases of the junction unmatched. The CDR3 reads CASSAPQSGRNNEQFF. The CDR3 DNA sequence: TGTGCCAGCAGTGCCCCCCAAAGCGGGAGGAACAATGAGCAGTTCTTC.

V is TRBV4-1 and J is TRBJ1-1, with D perhaps matching TRBD1 (5 bases). The length of the CDR3 is 14 residues. V was clipped by 3 bases and J by 3 bases, with 11 bases between them. Germline CDR1 is MGHRA and CDR2 is YSYEKL. For the CDR3, the DNA is TGCGCCAGCAGCCAGCCAGGGTGGGACACTGAAGCTTTCTTT. Its translation: CASSQPGWDTEAFF.

This chain joins TRBV9 and TRBJ1-1; unclear D gene. CDR3 length equals 12 residues. Germline CDR1 reads SGDLS; CDR2 reads YYNGEE. The V gene lost 2 bases and the J gene lost 11 bases, with 13 bases spanning the gap. The CDR3 region has the DNA TGTGCCAGCAGCGTTCAAGGTCGCCGGGCTTTCTTT. Amino acid sequence: CASSVQGRRAFF.

This chain joins TRBV27 and TRBJ1-1, with D perhaps TRBD1 (6 bases). V lost 0 bases and J lost 3, with 11 bases in between. CDR3 size: 15 residues. CDR1 is MNHEY and CDR2 is SMNVEV in the germline V gene (reference sequence). The CDR3 loop is CASSLSNRADTEAFF. In nucleotides, the CDR3 is TGTGCCAGCAGTTTATCTAACAGGGCTGACACTGAAGCTTTCTTT.

This clonotype has just a few counts. The chain is built from TRBV5-1 and TRBJ1-1; 7 positions match TRBD1. V lost 4 bases, J lost 1 base, and 4 bases stayed unmatched. CDR3 length: 14 amino acids. Germline lookup yields CDR1 SGHRS and CDR2 YFSETQ. CDR3 protein: CASSISGGNTEAFF. In DNA form, the CDR3 reads TGCGCCAGCAGCATCTCAGGGGGGAACACTGAAGCTTTCTTT.